This T cell receptor (beta chain) was found in a study of T cell repertoires in cytomegalovirus infection. Study-wide context: CMV epitopes used comprised recently identified HLA-C-restricted ones and well-studied HLA-B-restricted ones. Evidence of both CMV infection and a matching HLA type came from public TCR beta signatures. Study results and limitations: Predominance within the ex vivo response was attributable to HLA-C-restricted CMV-specific TCR beta clonotypes. CMV carriers with the relevant HLA were identified by cumulative public TCR beta family frequency.

Points on this clonotype: Its antigen is unidentified.

MiXCR, run by TCRdb on the reads, gives a single entry per CDR3 protein. The table includes about 180,000 distinct CDR3 sequences, 20% to 25% detected once. The source of this sequence is a human donor in good health (CMV status not recorded). Some clones in this sample may be carry-over from other donors' samples. Sequencing used CD8+ T cells from cultured PBMCs, obtained from culture after CMV antigen stimulation.

The CDR3 DNA is TGCGCCAGCAGCCCGACCGGGACAGGGGCTTCCGGGGAGCTGTTTTTT. Encoded protein: CASSPTGTGASGELFF. The gene calls are TRBV4-1 and TRBJ2-2; TRBD1 agrees at 10 bases. CDR1 is MGHRA, CDR2 YSYEKL, per germline. V was pared by 4 bases and J by 6 bases, with 8 bases of the junction left unmatched. The CDR3 contains 16 residues.